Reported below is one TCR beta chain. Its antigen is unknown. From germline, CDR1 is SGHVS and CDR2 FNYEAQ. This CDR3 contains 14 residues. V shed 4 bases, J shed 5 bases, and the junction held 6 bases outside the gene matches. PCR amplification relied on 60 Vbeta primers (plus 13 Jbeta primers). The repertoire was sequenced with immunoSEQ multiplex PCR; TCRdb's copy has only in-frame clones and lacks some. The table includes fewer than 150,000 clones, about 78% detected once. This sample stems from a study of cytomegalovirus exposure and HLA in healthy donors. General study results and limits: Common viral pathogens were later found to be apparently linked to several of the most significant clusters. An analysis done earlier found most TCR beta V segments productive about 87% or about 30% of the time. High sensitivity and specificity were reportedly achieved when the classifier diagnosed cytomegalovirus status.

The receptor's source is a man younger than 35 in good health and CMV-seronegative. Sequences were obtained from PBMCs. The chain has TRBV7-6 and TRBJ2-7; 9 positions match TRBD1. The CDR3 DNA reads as TGTGCCAGCAGCTGGGGACAGGGAATTGACGAGCAGTACTTC. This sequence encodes CASSWGQGIDEQYF. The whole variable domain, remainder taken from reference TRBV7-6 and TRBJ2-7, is GAGVSQSPRYKVTKRGQDVALRCDPISGHVSLYWYRQALGQGPEFLTYFNYEAQQDKSGLPNDRFSAERPEGSISTLTIQRTEQRDSAMYRCASSWGQGIDEQYFGPGTRLTVT.